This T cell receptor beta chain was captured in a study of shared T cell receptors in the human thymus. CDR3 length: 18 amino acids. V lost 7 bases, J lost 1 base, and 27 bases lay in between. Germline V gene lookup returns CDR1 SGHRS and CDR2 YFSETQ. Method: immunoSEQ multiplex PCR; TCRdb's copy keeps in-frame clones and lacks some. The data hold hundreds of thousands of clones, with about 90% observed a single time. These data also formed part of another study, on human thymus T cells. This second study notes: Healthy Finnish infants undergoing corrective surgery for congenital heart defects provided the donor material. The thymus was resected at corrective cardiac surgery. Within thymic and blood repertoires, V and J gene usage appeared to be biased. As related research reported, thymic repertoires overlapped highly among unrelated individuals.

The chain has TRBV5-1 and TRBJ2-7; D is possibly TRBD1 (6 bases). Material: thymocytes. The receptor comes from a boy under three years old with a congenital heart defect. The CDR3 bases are TGCGCCAGCGCCACGTCCCCCCACAGGGCAGATAATTCCTACGAGCAGTACTTC. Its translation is CASATSPHRADNSYEQYF.